These T cell receptor beta chains were read from a single sample in a study of shared clonotypes between healthy human individuals. TCRdb's table, derived via immunoSEQ multiplex PCR, lists solely in-frame clones and lacks some. The profile covers about 1 million clones, with roughly 80% appearing a single time and around 1.5% taken by the ten largest. Material: memory CD4+ T cells sorted from blood. The receptors shown here come from a man aged 18 to 29 in good health. Both conserved end residues are part of each CDR3. D genes are given only for firm matches. Size is stated for part of the rows, as once, few or many counts, or as a class when the clone is expanded.

length	J	D	size	V	CDR3	DNA
17	TRBJ2-7	NA	NA	TRBV9	CASSVVRCPTALNEQYF	TGTGCCAGCAGCGTAGTTCGTTGCCCGACTGCCCTGAACGAGCAGTACTTC
17	TRBJ2-3	TRBD2	NA	TRBV5-1	CASSPVPSGTSTDTQYF	TGCGCCAGCAGCCCAGTCCCTAGCGGGACTAGCACAGATACGCAGTATTTT
17	TRBJ2-1	TRBD2	few	TRBV6-1	CASSATGGQRDFFKQFF	TGTGCCAGCAGTGCCACTGGAGGGCAGCGGGACTTTTTTAAGCAGTTCTTC
14	TRBJ1-1	NA	few	TRBV7-2	CASSLATGGTEAFF	TGTGCCAGCAGCTTAGCGACGGGGGGAACTGAAGCTTTCTTT
15	TRBJ2-5	NA	NA	TRBV29-1	CSVVGVLATQETQYF	TGCAGCGTTGTGGGGGTTTTGGCCACCCAAGAGACCCAGTACTTC
16	TRBJ2-1	NA	NA	TRBV4-1	CASSQDVAGSWDEQFF	TGCGCCAGCAGCCAAGACGTGGCGGGGTCCTGGGATGAGCAGTTCTTC
16	TRBJ1-6	TRBD1	once	TRBV5-1	CASSKARQGERSPLHF	TGCGCCAGCAGCAAAGCCCGCCAGGGGGAGAGGTCACCCCTCCACTTT
16	TRBJ2-5	TRBD1	NA	TRBV11-2	CATRNWIAGQGETQYF	TGTGCCACCAGGAATTGGATTGCAGGACAGGGTGAGACCCAGTACTTC
18	TRBJ2-3	TRBD2	NA	TRBV4-3	CASSQEVRTSGTTDTQYF	TGCGCCAGCAGCCAAGAAGTACGGACTAGCGGGACCACAGATACGCAGTATTTT
15	TRBJ2-7	TRBD2	once	TRBV7-9	CASSLGGGSVYEQYF	TGTGCCAGCAGCTTAGGGGGCGGGAGCGTCTACGAGCAGTACTTC
16	TRBJ1-6	NA	few	TRBV4-3	CASSQAQSSYNSPLHF	TGCGCCAGCAGCCAAGCACAGAGCTCCTATAATTCACCCCTCCACTTT
16	TRBJ2-1	TRBD2	NA	TRBV5-1	CASSLGGGRGYNEQFF	TGCGCCAGCAGCTTGGGCGGCGGGAGAGGATACAATGAGCAGTTCTTC
13	TRBJ2-7	NA	NA	TRBV2	CASIREGAGEQYF	TGTGCCAGCATCCGAGAGGGGGCGGGAGAGCAGTACTTC
16	TRBJ2-7	NA	NA	TRBV18	CASSPQGGGDTYEQYF	TGTGCCAGCTCACCACAGGGGGGTGGGGACACCTACGAGCAGTACTTC
15	TRBJ1-1	TRBD1	NA	TRBV5-1	CASSLGGGANTEAFF	TGCGCCAGCAGCTTGGGAGGGGGCGCGAACACTGAAGCTTTCTTT
16	TRBJ2-1	NA	NA	TRBV27	CASSLGLGGYYNEQFF	TGTGCCAGCAGCCTCGGACTCGGAGGGTATTACAATGAGCAGTTCTTC
14	TRBJ2-2	NA	NA	TRBV9	CASSVGGDTGELFF	TGTGCCAGCAGCGTAGGAGGGGACACCGGGGAGCTGTTTTTT
14	TRBJ2-3	NA	few	TRBV4-1	CASSQVGARDTQYF	TGCGCCAGCAGTCAAGTAGGAGCTAGAGATACGCAGTATTTT
14	TRBJ2-1	NA	NA	TRBV6-5	CASSPGTPFEEQFF	TGTGCCAGCAGTCCCGGGACTCCCTTTGAGGAGCAGTTCTTC
16	TRBJ2-1	TRBD2	NA	TRBV7-2	CASSPRTSGRANEQFF	TGTGCCAGCAGCCCGAGGACTAGCGGGAGGGCGAATGAGCAGTTCTTC
15	TRBJ1-5	TRBD1	NA	TRBV5-6	CASSLGGAGRQPQHF	TGTGCCAGCAGCTTAGGGGGCGCGGGTAGACAGCCCCAGCATTTT
18	TRBJ2-1	NA	NA	TRBV11-2	CASSSRGSSDLSYNEQFF	TGTGCCAGCAGCTCTCGGGGGTCTAGCGACCTCTCCTACAATGAGCAGTTCTTC
12	TRBJ1-1	TRBD1	few	TRBV19	CASRGQGASAFF	TGTGCCAGTCGCGGACAGGGGGCCTCAGCTTTCTTT
15	TRBJ2-3	NA	few	TRBV29-1	CSVVFPGGSTDTQYF	TGCAGCGTTGTTTTCCCTGGGGGGTCCACAGATACGCAGTATTTT
13	TRBJ2-5	NA	NA	TRBV5-4	CASSVRDSGTQYF	TGTGCCAGCAGCGTGAGGGACTCAGGGACCCAGTACTTC
16	TRBJ1-6	NA	NA	TRBV19	CASSIFVNSYNSPLHF	TGTGCCAGTAGTATATTTGTGAACTCCTATAATTCACCCCTCCACTTT
15	TRBJ2-7	TRBD1	NA	TRBV28	CASSPPGQTPYEQYF	TGTGCCAGCAGTCCACCGGGACAGACCCCCTACGAGCAGTACTTC
14	TRBJ2-7	NA	NA	TRBV7-2	CASSFRPSSYEQYF	TGTGCCAGCAGCTTCCGACCAAGCTCCTACGAGCAGTACTTC
14	TRBJ1-3	NA	NA	TRBV13	CASSGIASGNTIYF	TGTGCCAGCAGCGGTATAGCCTCTGGAAACACCATATATTTT
16	TRBJ2-1	TRBD1	few	TRBV4-3	CASSQDATGGYNEQFF	TGCGCCAGCAGCCAAGATGCGACAGGGGGCTACAATGAGCAGTTCTTC
17	TRBJ2-3	NA	few	TRBV9	CASSDLSRGLHTDTQYF	TGTGCCAGCAGTGATCTCAGCCGGGGGCTCCACACAGATACGCAGTATTTT
12	TRBJ2-7	NA	few	TRBV7-9	CASSRVDYEQYF	TGTGCCAGCAGCCGGGTCGACTACGAGCAGTACTTC
12	TRBJ2-1	NA	few	TRBV10-3	CATGTATNEQFF	TGTGCCACCGGGACCGCTACCAATGAGCAGTTCTTC
14	TRBJ2-2	NA	NA	TRBV5-6	CASNGRAYTGELFF	TGTGCCAGCAATGGCAGGGCCTACACCGGGGAGCTGTTTTTT
14	TRBJ2-5	NA	once	TRBV5-1	CASSYGQTQETQYF	TGCGCCAGCAGCTATGGACAGACACAAGAGACCCAGTACTTC
15	TRBJ2-7	TRBD1	few	TRBV2	CASRAATGNGAEQYF	TGTGCCAGCAGGGCTGCGACAGGGAATGGCGCTGAGCAGTACTTC
14	TRBJ2-7	NA	once	TRBV19	CASSIQAGPYEQYF	TGTGCCAGTAGTATACAAGCGGGCCCCTACGAGCAGTACTTC
15	TRBJ1-5	NA	NA	TRBV28	CASRTGAGGNQPQHF	TGTGCCAGCAGAACCGGTGCAGGGGGCAATCAGCCCCAGCATTTT
14	TRBJ1-1	TRBD1	NA	TRBV10-1	CASRAGGLETEAFF	TGCGCCAGTCGGGCAGGGGGCCTGGAGACTGAAGCTTTCTTT
16	TRBJ2-1	NA	NA	TRBV10-1	CASSESRVGSYNEQFF	TGCGCCAGCAGTGAGTCGAGGGTAGGATCCTACAATGAGCAGTTCTTC
14	TRBJ2-5	NA	NA	TRBV11-1	CASTRVATSETQYF	TGTGCCAGCACCCGCGTGGCAACGAGTGAGACCCAGTACTTC
12	TRBJ2-7	NA	NA	TRBV10-3	CAIGQNSYEQYF	TGTGCCATCGGGCAGAACTCCTACGAGCAGTACTTC
14	TRBJ1-6	NA	NA	TRBV6-5	CASSYGGWNSPLHF	TGTGCCAGCAGTTACGGGGGCTGGAATTCACCCCTCCACTTT
16	TRBJ2-2	TRBD1	once	TRBV5-4	CASSLAGTGFNGELFF	TGTGCCAGCAGCTTGGCCGGGACAGGGTTTAACGGGGAGCTGTTTTTT
13	TRBJ2-5	NA	NA	TRBV11-2	CASSSGQWETQYF	TGTGCCAGCAGCTCAGGACAGTGGGAGACCCAGTACTTC
13	TRBJ1-5	NA	NA	TRBV27	CASSIFGNQPQHF	TGTGCCAGCAGCATCTTTGGCAATCAGCCCCAGCATTTT
12	TRBJ2-7	NA	NA	TRBV5-6	CASSLDGGEQYF	TGTGCCAGCAGCTTGGACGGAGGCGAGCAGTACTTC
14	TRBJ2-1	NA	NA	TRBV5-4	CASSLEGTYNEQFF	TGTGCCAGCAGCTTGGAAGGGACCTACAATGAGCAGTTCTTC
13	TRBJ2-1	NA	NA	TRBV10-3	CAISEFGGNEQFF	TGTGCCATCAGTGAGTTCGGGGGCAATGAGCAGTTCTTC
18	TRBJ1-2	TRBD1	many	TRBV10-2	CASSAPAGQGRGDGGYTF	TGCGCCAGCAGTGCCCCCGCGGGACAGGGGAGAGGAGACGGTGGCTACACCTTC
15	TRBJ2-1	NA	NA	TRBV28	CASSLAGIYRNEQFF	TGTGCCAGCAGTTTAGCGGGAATCTATAGGAATGAGCAGTTCTTC
15	TRBJ1-3	NA	NA	TRBV27	CATRGGSASGNTIYF	TGTGCCACCCGGGGAGGGTCAGCCTCTGGAAACACCATATATTTT
15	TRBJ2-5	TRBD2	NA	TRBV2	CASSDASGGQETQYF	TGTGCCAGCAGTGATGCTAGCGGGGGACAAGAGACCCAGTACTTC
16	TRBJ1-6	NA	NA	TRBV18	CASSPRSLDGGSPLHF	TGTGCCAGCTCACCACGGTCTCTCGATGGAGGTTCACCCCTCCACTTT
15	TRBJ2-3	TRBD2	NA	TRBV7-3	CASSPVAGGTDTQYF	TGTGCCAGCAGCCCGGTGGCGGGGGGCACAGATACGCAGTATTTT
11	TRBJ2-3	NA	NA	TRBV30	CAWSSGDTQYF	TGTGCCTGGAGTTCTGGAGATACGCAGTATTTT
17	TRBJ2-1	NA	NA	TRBV19	CASSISRGQITYNEQFF	TGTGCCAGTAGTATCTCTAGAGGACAGATCACCTACAATGAGCAGTTCTTC